The 23 T cell receptor beta chains listed next were all sequenced from one sample in a study of post-analysis software for immune sequencing data. Findings of the study overall: About 5 TRBV segments (TRBV5-6, TRBV5-1 and TRBV20-1 among them) occurred more frequently in patients than in controls.

These receptors' antigens are unknown. The TCR beta cDNA libraries contained unique molecular identifiers. TCRdb reanalysed the PCR reads using MiXCR and keeps one entry per CDR3 protein. Here the sample spans 500,000 to 600,000 distinct CDR3 sequences, about 44% being singletons. Sequencing was carried out using blood. All receptors come from a girl between 5 and 17 years old with multiple sclerosis.

This clonotype came up a few times. The chain is built from TRBV6-1 and TRBJ2-1; D is unclear. V was pared by 6 bases and J by 0 bases, with 18 bases between. Germline values: CDR1 MNHNS, CDR2 SASEGT. The CDR3 loop spans 17 amino acids. The CDR3 is CASRPRTLSHSYNEQFF. CDR3 nucleotides: TGTGCCAGCAGGCCTCGGACGCTAAGCCACTCCTACAATGAGCAGTTCTTC.

For this clonotype: An end of the junction does not agree with germline; a read error may underlie this. The chain recombines TRBV7-7 with TRBJ2-3; 11 positions agree with TRBD2. Germline V gene sequence: CDR1 SSHAT, CDR2 FNYEAQ (reference sequence). The CDR3 has 14 residues. The CDR3 here is CASSPGTSGYTQYF. The CDR3 DNA reads as TGTGCTAGCAGCCCAGGGACTAGCGGATATACGCAGTATTTT.

The chain is built from TRBV4-1 and TRBJ1-1; 8 bases line up with TRBD1. Trimming took 9 bases from V and 3 from J; bases not matched to a gene: 3. CDR3 length equals 12 residues. Germline values: CDR1 MGHRA, CDR2 YSYEKL. CDR3 in DNA: TGCGCCAGTCGGGGACAGGACACTGAAGCTTTCTTT. It specifies CASRGQDTEAFF.

The chain is built from TRBV12-3 or TRBV12-4 and TRBJ1-2; D is unresolved. Deletions cut 5 bases from V and 5 bases from J, with 18 bases between. The CDR3 sequence is 15 residues long. CDR3 residues: CASSDLNLGVYGYTF. The CDR3 DNA reads TGTGCCAGCAGTGACCTTAACCTGGGAGTTTATGGCTACACCTTC.

Details on this clonotype: The junction and the germline gene differ at one end; a read error may be behind it. V usage is TRBV12-3 or TRBV12-4 and J usage is TRBJ1-5; possibly TRBD1 for D (5 bases). The CDR3 contains 14 residues. CDR3 amino acids: CTSSPGTVNQPQHF. The CDR3 DNA follows: TGTACCAGCAGCCCGGGGACGGTCAATCAGCCCCAGCATTTT.

V usage is TRBV29-1 and J usage is TRBJ2-1, with 7 bases fitting TRBD1. The J segment lost 6 bases and the V segment lost 6 bases, leaving 5 bases of the junction unmatched. The germline V gene has CDR1 SQVTM and CDR2 ANQGSEA. This CDR3 has 12 residues. CDR3 nucleotides: TGCAGCGTACAGGGGTCCGCCAATGAGCAGTTCTTC. Protein sequence: CSVQGSANEQFF.

The V call is TRBV7-9, the J call TRBJ2-7; unclear D gene. The V end lost 5 bases, the J end lost 0 bases, and 17 bases lay between the germline ends. The CDR3 has 16 amino acids. Germline CDR1 is SEHNR and CDR2 is FQNEAQ (reference sequence). Here the CDR3 DNA reads TGTGCCAGCAGCGACGTACAGTGGGGTGGCTCCTACGAGCAGTACTTC. Translated, it gives CASSDVQWGGSYEQYF.

The chain has TRBV12-3 or TRBV12-4 and TRBJ2-7, with 9 nucleotides matching TRBD2. The V gene end was trimmed by 7 bases and the J gene end by 2 bases; junction bases not matched to a gene: 6. This CDR3 has 14 amino acids. The CDR3 region has the DNA TGTGCCAGCACCGAGGCGGGAGGGCCCTACGAGCAGTACTTC. Its translation is CASTEAGGPYEQYF.

The J gene is TRBJ1-1, the V gene TRBV5-1; a weak D match, TRBD1 (5 bases). This CDR3 is 15 amino acids long. V was shortened by 0 bases and J by 2 bases, with 11 bases between the two germline ends. The germline CDR1 and CDR2 sequences are SGHRS and YFSETQ. In DNA form, the CDR3 reads TGCGCCAGCAGCTTGGAGGGGATTAGAAACACTGAAGCTTTCTTT. Amino acid sequence: CASSLEGIRNTEAFF.

This CDR3 is CASRTAETQYF. The CDR3 bases are TGTGCCAGCAGAACGGCGGAGACCCAGTACTTC. The rearrangement links TRBV7-9 to TRBJ2-5; D is uncertain. The CDR3 runs 11 residues. The V end lost 6 bases, the J end lost 5 bases, and 7 bases lay between the germline ends. Germline loops: CDR1 SEHNR, CDR2 FQNEAQ (reference sequence).

The chain couples TRBV12-3 or TRBV12-4 to TRBJ2-7, with D tentatively TRBD1 (6 bases). This CDR3 is built from 14 residues. Trimming shortened V by 6 bases and J by 0 bases, and 12 bases separated the two germline ends. The CDR3 bases are TGTGCCAGCAGGAGGGGGATTAGCTCCTACGAGCAGTACTTC. Translated, it gives CASRRGISSYEQYF.

This chain joins TRBV12-3 or TRBV12-4 and TRBJ2-1; 11 bases are a match to TRBD2. The CDR3 has 14 residues. V lost 7 bases, J lost 7 bases, and 6 bases stayed unmatched. The CDR3 reads CASIELAGVNEQFF. DNA of the CDR3: TGTGCCAGCATCGAACTAGCGGGAGTAAATGAGCAGTTCTTC.

This chain uses TRBV6-6 with TRBJ2-1; D is unresolved. Germline V gene data show CDR1 as MNHNY and CDR2 as SVGAGI (reference sequence). CDR3 size: 16 residues. Deletions cut 0 bases from V and 8 bases from J, with 17 bases between. The CDR3 DNA follows: TGTGCCAGCAGTTACTCGAGCCCAGGTAATGGGTATGAGCAGTTCTTC. Protein: CASSYSSPGNGYEQFF.

This clonotype showed up just a few times. The chain carries TRBV12-3 or TRBV12-4 and TRBJ2-1, with 10 bases matching TRBD2. The CDR3 has 17 amino acids. The ends lost 8 bases at V and 0 bases at J; junction bases unmatched: 10. The CDR3 DNA reads as TGTGCCAGCCGGGGTCTAGCGGGAGATCACTCCTACAATGAGCAGTTCTTC. Its translation is CASRGLAGDHSYNEQFF.

The rearrangement links TRBV10-3 to TRBJ1-6; 8 positions agree with TRBD1. The CDR3 extends over 14 amino acids. J was trimmed by 9 bases and V by 8 bases; bases with no gene match: 9. Looked up from germline, CDR1 is ENHRY and CDR2 is SYGVKD. DNA for the CDR3: TGTGCCATCTCCGGACAGGGAGTTACTTCACCCCTCCACTTT. Encoded protein: CAISGQGVTSPLHF.

The CDR3 DNA follows: TGTGCCAGCAGTGGACTAGCGGAAGGGGATGAGCAGTTCTTC. Amino acids: CASSGLAEGDEQFF. The J gene is TRBJ2-1, the V gene TRBV12-3 or TRBV12-4, with 10 nucleotides matching TRBD2. J was trimmed by 8 bases and V by 5 bases; bases with no gene match: 6. The CDR3 loop spans 14 amino acids.

The rearrangement links TRBV12-3 or TRBV12-4 to TRBJ1-6, with TRBD1 matching over 7 bases. CDR3 size: 13 residues. J lost 8 bases, V lost 7 bases, and 5 bases had no gene match. CDR3 nucleotides: TGTGCCAGCAAAAGGACAGGTGATTCACCCCTCCACTTT. Protein sequence: CASKRTGDSPLHF.

Comments on this clonotype: An end of the junction differs from the germline gene, which may be a read error. The chain joins TRBV10-3 to TRBJ1-2; tentative D call: TRBD1 (6 bases). This CDR3 region has 16 residues. Germline assignment: CDR1 ENHRY and CDR2 SYGVKD. For the CDR3, the DNA is TGTGCCATCAGAGAGTCAGTTCCAGGGGAGTCGGGGGGCTACACCTTC. The encoded protein is CAIRESVPGESGGYTF.

CDR3 DNA: TGTGCCAGCAGTTTAGGGACAGGGGATTTCAACGAGCAGTACTTC. It codes for CASSLGTGDFNEQYF. The chain couples TRBV27 to TRBJ2-7, with TRBD1 identical over 10 bases. Trimming at V came to 2 bases and at J to 5 bases, leaving 6 bases not matched to a gene. The CDR3 is 15 amino acids. Per the germline V gene, CDR1 is MNHEY and CDR2 is SMNVEV (reference sequence).

The V gene is TRBV12-3 or TRBV12-4, the J gene TRBJ1-2, with D hard to call. CDR3 length: 13 amino acids. Trimming stripped 3 bases from V and 3 bases from J, with 8 bases between. The chain's CDR3 is CASSFGVDYGYTF. For the CDR3, the DNA is TGTGCCAGCAGTTTCGGGGTTGACTATGGCTACACCTTC.

This clonotype has ten or more counts. The chain links TRBV7-9 to TRBJ2-6, with D possibly TRBD2 on 6 matching bases. Trimming left V 5 bases short and J 0 bases short, with 8 bases between. The CDR3 extends over 15 amino acids. Germline CDR1 reads SEHNR; CDR2 reads FQNEAQ (reference sequence). CDR3 in amino acids: CASSPGGSGANVLTF. CDR3 coding DNA: TGTGCCAGCAGCCCCGGGGGCTCTGGGGCCAACGTCCTGACTTTC.

This clonotype was counted once. The V call is TRBV7-2, the J call TRBJ2-3; D gene uncertain. V was pared by 1 base and J by 0 bases, with 14 bases between. The CDR3 is 17 amino acids. Germline CDR1 reads SGHTA; CDR2 reads FQGNSA. CDR3 DNA: TGTGCCAGCAGCTTAGAAAGGCTGGGTCTTAGCACAGATACGCAGTATTTT. It codes for CASSLERLGLSTDTQYF.

This clonotype has more than one count but fewer than ten. The rearrangement joins TRBV6-1 to TRBJ2-6; maybe TRBD1 (6 bases). The germline V and J ends were trimmed by 5 bases and 0 bases, with 17 bases remaining between them. In germline, CDR1 is MNHNS, CDR2 SASEGT. The CDR3 has 18 amino acids. CDR3 sequence reads: CASSPRDNGSSGANVLTF. The CDR3 DNA follows: TGTGCCAGCAGTCCCCGGGACAATGGAAGCTCTGGGGCCAACGTCCTGACTTTC.